The rows below give T cell receptor beta chains drawn from one sample of a study of neurological immune-mediated disorders. TCRdb used MiXCR to reprocess the 5' RACE reads, holding one entry per CDR3 protein. The repertoire holds 32,000 or so distinct CDR3 sequences, with 12% as singletons. The sample was PBMCs. The source is a woman aged 60 to 75 in good health. Both conserved end residues are part of each CDR3. The D gene is left open where the match is weak. Sizes are listed as once, few or many counts, or a class when the clone is expanded.

TRBJ2-1,TRBV29-1,-,many,CSVDRGPGEQFF,TGCAGCGTTGACCGGGGGCCCGGTGAGCAGTTCTTC
TRBJ1-5,TRBV7-9,-,many,CASSPGPKGSNQPQHF,TGTGCCAGCAGTCCGGGCCCCAAGGGAAGCAATCAGCCCCAGCATTTT
TRBJ2-3,TRBV20-1,TRBD2,many,CSARDIAGPDTQYF,TGCAGTGCTAGAGATATAGCGGGCCCAGATACGCAGTATTTT
TRBJ2-7,TRBV20-1,-,many,CSATPDPYEQYF,TGCAGTGCTACCCCAGACCCCTACGAGCAGTACTTC
TRBJ2-1,TRBV5-1,-,many,CASSLRWDEQFF,TGCGCCAGCAGCCTCCGTTGGGATGAGCAGTTCTTC
TRBJ1-1,TRBV11-2,-,many,CASRRGASTEAFF,TGTGCCAGCCGACGAGGGGCAAGCACTGAAGCTTTCTTT
TRBJ1-4,TRBV7-2,-,many,CASSPARSEKLFF,TGTGCCAGCAGCCCGGCGCGTAGTGAAAAACTGTTTTTT
TRBJ2-3,TRBV29-1,TRBD2,many,CSVALWASGGPSTDTQYF,TGCAGCGTTGCATTATGGGCTAGCGGGGGCCCAAGCACAGATACGCAGTATTTT
TRBJ2-5,TRBV27,-,many,CASSPGTVGTQYF,TGTGCCAGCAGTCCCGGGACCGTCGGGACCCAGTACTTC
TRBJ2-1,TRBV29-1,-,many,CSVEGPGRDEQFF,TGCAGCGTTGAGGGCCCGGGGAGAGATGAGCAGTTCTTC
TRBJ1-2,TRBV28,-,many,CASSPHRRTYGYTF,TGTGCCAGCAGTCCCCACAGGCGGACCTATGGCTACACCTTC